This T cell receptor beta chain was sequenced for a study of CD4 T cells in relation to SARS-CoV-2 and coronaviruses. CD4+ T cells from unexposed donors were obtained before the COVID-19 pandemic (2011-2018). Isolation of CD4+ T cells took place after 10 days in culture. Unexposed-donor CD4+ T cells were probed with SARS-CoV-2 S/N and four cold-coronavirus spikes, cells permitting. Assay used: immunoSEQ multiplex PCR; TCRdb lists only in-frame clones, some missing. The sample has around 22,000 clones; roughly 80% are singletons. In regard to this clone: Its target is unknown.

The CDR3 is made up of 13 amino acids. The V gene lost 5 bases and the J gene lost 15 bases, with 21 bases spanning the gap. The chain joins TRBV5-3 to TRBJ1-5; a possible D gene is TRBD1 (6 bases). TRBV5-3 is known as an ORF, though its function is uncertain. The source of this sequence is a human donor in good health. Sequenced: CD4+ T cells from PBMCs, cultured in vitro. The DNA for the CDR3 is TGTGCCAGAAGGGGGGACAAATGTCCCGGTTCGCATTTT. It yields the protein CARRGDKCPGSHF.